The sequence of this TCR beta chain was determined in a study of shared clonotypes between healthy human individuals. Study-wide results and caveats: The represented genetic and exposure-history diversity was limited by the small number of donors.

For this clone: Its antigen is currently unknown.

Ten immunoSEQ deep assay plates were used by the authors to sequence unsorted PBMC DNA. Source study methods: Junction-only sequences without quality scores were provided by ImmunoSEQ, so filtering was different. Sequencing used immunoSEQ multiplex PCR; TCRdb keeps in-frame clones, though not all of them. V and J calls and clone size are given by that table; D and trimming were obtained from the DNA. Here the sample spans fewer than 600,000 clones, 70% to 80% being singletons. All donors qualified as healthy HIV-negative adults and had experienced no recent acute infections or vaccinations. The TCR was taken from a middle-aged woman in good health. Some clones in this sample may be carry-over from other donors' samples. The sample was PBMCs.

In nucleotides, the CDR3 is TGTGCCAGCAGCCAAGGACTAGCGGGGACCACAGATACGCAGTATTTT. It specifies CASSQGLAGTTDTQYF. The V gene is TRBV11-2, the J gene TRBJ2-3, with 12 bases lining up with TRBD2. The germline V gene encodes CDR1 SGHAT and CDR2 FQNNGV. The V segment lost 5 bases and the J segment 2 bases; nucleotides outside the gene matches: 5. This CDR3 is built from 16 residues.